A single sample gave rise to the 21 T cell receptor beta chains below, sequenced in a study of blood T cell repertoires in COVID-19. The method was immunoSEQ multiplex PCR; TCRdb's version includes in-frame clones alone and lacks a portion of them. The table includes roughly 140,000 clones, 84% detected once. The specimen sequenced was peripheral blood. The receptor set was obtained from a human donor in a cohort sampled during active COVID-19.

This clone was detected once. This chain connects TRBV9 to TRBJ2-7; TRBD1 agrees at 7 bases. Germline V CDR1 and CDR2: SGDLS, YYNGEE. The CDR3 contains 16 residues. After removal of 0 bases from V and 5 bases from J, the junction contained 11 bases not matched to a gene. The CDR3 DNA follows: TGTGCCAGCAGCGTAGATTCAGGGGGTGCGTTGGACGAGCAGTACTTC. It yields the protein CASSVDSGGALDEQYF.

The rearrangement joins TRBV4-3 to TRBJ2-1; 7 nucleotides line up with TRBD1. CDR3 length: 14 residues. The germline CDR1 and CDR2 sequences are LGHNA and YSLEER. Trimming cost V 5 bases and J 4 bases; bases outside gene matches: 5. DNA for the CDR3: TGCGCCAGCAGCAGACTACAGGGGTACAATGAGCAGTTCTTC. Amino acids: CASSRLQGYNEQFF.

The chain links TRBV18 to TRBJ2-1, with 9 bases identical to TRBD2. J lost 0 bases, V lost 2 bases, and 2 bases had no gene match. Germline V lookup: CDR1 KGHSH, CDR2 LQKENI. The CDR3 is made up of 16 amino acids. The CDR3 sequence is CASSPLRGGSYNEQFF. CDR3 in DNA: TGTGCCAGCTCACCATTGCGGGGGGGCTCCTACAATGAGCAGTTCTTC.

This clone was observed a single time. The rearrangement links TRBV24-1 to TRBJ2-5; 10 nucleotides match TRBD1. The V gene end was trimmed by 3 bases and the J gene end by 2 bases; junction bases not matched to a gene: 5. The CDR3 is made up of 16 amino acids. In germline, CDR1 is KGHDR, CDR2 SFDVKD. In DNA, the CDR3 is TGTGCCACCAGTGATCGACAGGGGGCTCATCAAGAGACCCAGTACTTC. Its protein is CATSDRQGAHQETQYF.

This chain connects TRBV19 to TRBJ2-1, with 8 nucleotides matching TRBD2. The V and J ends lost 7 bases and 12 bases, in that order; junction bases with no gene match: 8. The length of the CDR3 is 12 residues. Germline CDR1 and CDR2: LNHDA and SQIVND (reference sequence). CDR3: CASTSAGGRQFF. The CDR3, as DNA: TGTGCCAGTACATCCGCGGGGGGTCGGCAGTTCTTC.

The chain has TRBV5-5 and TRBJ1-6, with TRBD1 matching over 11 bases. The V and J ends lost 1 base and 9 bases, in that order; junction bases with no gene match: 3. The CDR3 contains 15 residues. The germline V gene has CDR1 SGHKS and CDR2 YYEKEE (reference sequence). The CDR3 DNA follows: TGTGCCAGCAGCTTGCGGGGACAGGGGGTTTCACCCCTCCACTTT. Its protein is CASSLRGQGVSPLHF. The entire variable domain, with the rest obtained from reference TRBV5-5 and TRBJ1-6, is as follows: DAGVTQSPTHLIKTRGQQVTLRCSPISGHKSVSWYQQVLGQGPQFIFQYYEKEERGRGNFPDRFSARQFPNYSSELNVNALLLGDSALYLCASSLRGQGVSPLHFGNGTRLTVT.

The V and J genes are TRBV2 and TRBJ2-7; unclear D gene. CDR1 is SNHLY, CDR2 FYNNEI, per germline. Deletions cut 4 bases from V and 2 bases from J, with 12 bases between. The CDR3 loop spans 14 amino acids. CDR3 in DNA: TGTGCCAGCAGTGTGAGGATGTCCCCCTACGAGCAGTACTTC. Translating gives CASSVRMSPYEQYF.

The genes are TRBV27 and TRBJ2-7; 9 nucleotides line up with TRBD2. CDR1 is MNHEY, CDR2 SMNVEV, per germline (reference sequence). Trimming removed 5 bases from V and 1 base from J; junction bases left unmatched: 9. The CDR3 runs to 16 residues. Here the CDR3 reads CASSGRRLADSYEQYF. Here the CDR3 DNA reads TGTGCCAGCAGTGGGAGACGACTAGCGGATTCCTACGAGCAGTACTTC.

J is TRBJ1-1 and V is TRBV29-1; TRBD1 aligns across 8 bases. V trimming: 4 bases; J trimming: 5 bases; junction bases outside the gene matches: 9. The CDR3 is made up of 14 amino acids. CDR1 and CDR2 (germline): SQVTM, ANQGSEA. The CDR3 protein is CSVVGGRGQTEAFF. Here the CDR3 DNA reads TGCAGCGTTGTTGGGGGCAGGGGGCAAACTGAAGCTTTCTTT.

This clone was counted only a few times. V is TRBV5-4 and J is TRBJ1-1; TRBD1 aligns across 7 bases. Trimming at V came to 2 bases and at J to 7 bases, leaving 5 bases not matched to a gene. The CDR3 length is 13 residues. CDR1 SGHNT and CDR2 YYREEE come from the germline V gene (reference sequence). The CDR3 DNA reads TGTGCCAGCAGCTTTACCTCAGGGGGTGAAGCTTTCTTT. As protein: CASSFTSGGEAFF.

The J gene is TRBJ2-2, the V gene TRBV10-3; weak D call: TRBD1 (8 bases). V gave up 8 bases and J gave up 0 bases, with 19 bases separating them. Germline values: CDR1 ENHRY, CDR2 SYGVKD. The CDR3 totals 17 residues. CDR3 DNA sequence: TGTGCCATCGGGCCCCAGGGGGCGGGGGCGAACACCGGGGAGCTGTTTTTT. This gives the protein CAIGPQGAGANTGELFF.

The J gene is TRBJ2-1, the V gene TRBV5-1; 7 bases align to TRBD1. CDR1 and CDR2 (germline): SGHRS, YFSETQ. V was clipped by 4 bases and J by 4 bases; unmatched bases: 8. The CDR3 loop spans 15 amino acids. CDR3 sequence (DNA): TGCGCCAGCAGCGCAGGGGGTAATGGGTACAATGAGCAGTTCTTC. This sequence encodes CASSAGGNGYNEQFF.

V gene TRBV3-1 (or the pseudogene TRBV3-2) combines with J gene TRBJ1-6; maybe TRBD1 (6 bases). Looked up from germline, CDR1 is LGHDT and CDR2 is YNNKEL (reference sequence). The CDR3 sequence is 14 residues long. With 4 bases removed from V and 11 bases from J, the gap between germline ends came to 15 bases. The CDR3 loop is CASSPRDTRPPLHF. The CDR3 bases are TGTGCCAGCAGCCCAAGGGACACCCGTCCACCCCTCCACTTT.

The gene calls are TRBV14 and TRBJ1-1; D may be TRBD1 (6 bases). V was pared by 4 bases and J by 7 bases, with 13 bases between. Germline-derived CDR1 and CDR2 are SGHDN and FVKESK. This CDR3 contains 13 residues. This CDR3 is CASSRTGFDEAFF. CDR3 nucleotides: TGTGCCAGCAGCCGTACAGGGTTTGATGAAGCTTTCTTT.

V usage is TRBV18 and J usage is TRBJ2-2; TRBD1 matches 11 bases. The V and J ends lost 2 bases and 4 bases, in that order; junction bases with no gene match: 6. The germline gives CDR1 KGHSH, CDR2 LQKENI. The CDR3 runs to 17 residues. The CDR3 here is CASSPFGQGASTGELFF. CDR3 coding DNA: TGTGCCAGCTCACCATTCGGACAGGGGGCCAGCACCGGGGAGCTGTTTTTT.

This clone came up a few times. The chain is built from TRBV5-1 and TRBJ2-7; tentatively, D is TRBD1 (5 bases). V shed 1 base and J shed 5 bases, with 10 bases lying between them. This CDR3 is 13 amino acids long. From germline, CDR1 is SGHRS and CDR2 YFSETQ. The DNA of the CDR3 is TGCGCCAGCAGCTTGACAGGCTTCCACGAGCAGTACTTC. This encodes CASSLTGFHEQYF. Combining the CDR3 with reference TRBV5-1 and TRBJ2-7 gives the whole variable domain KAGVTQTPRYLIKTRGQQVTLSCSPISGHRSVSWYQQTPGQGLQFLFEYFSETQRNKGNFPGRFSGRQFSNSRSEMNVSTLELGDSALYLCASSLTGFHEQYFGPGTRLTVT.

This clone was recorded a few times. The gene calls are TRBV12-3 or TRBV12-4 and TRBJ1-2; D might be TRBD1 (5 bases). The CDR3 spans 12 residues. The V and J ends lost 7 bases and 3 bases respectively, with 9 bases between them. CDR3 bases: TGTGCCAGCACAGGGTTTGACTATGGCTACACCTTC. This codes for CASTGFDYGYTF.

The chain links TRBV5-4 to TRBJ1-5; unclear D gene. With 9 bases removed from V and 0 bases from J, the gap between germline ends came to 7 bases. The CDR3 runs to 12 residues. Germline CDR1 and CDR2: SGHNT and YYREEE (reference sequence). CDR3 DNA: TGTGCCACCAGTCTTAGCAATCAGCCCCAGCATTTT. It encodes CATSLSNQPQHF. The full variable domain, its missing parts supplied by reference TRBV5-4 and TRBJ1-5, is ETGVTQSPTHLIKTRGQQVTLRCSSQSGHNTVSWYQQALGQGPQFIFQYYREEENGRGNFPPRFSGLQFPNYSSELNVNALELDDSALYLCATSLSNQPQHFGDGTRLSIL.

The J gene is TRBJ2-1, the V gene TRBV5-1, with 9 bases that match TRBD1. This CDR3 is built from 15 residues. J lost 6 bases, V lost 4 bases, and 8 bases had no gene match. CDR1 and CDR2 (germline): SGHRS, YFSETQ. The CDR3 protein is CASSPSGQGSNEQFF. The DNA of the CDR3 is TGCGCCAGCAGCCCCTCGGGACAGGGCAGCAATGAGCAGTTCTTC.

This clone has only one observation. V and J are TRBV2 and TRBJ2-3, with 9 bases matching TRBD2. The CDR3 sequence is 13 residues long. The V and J ends lost 6 bases and 10 bases, in that order; junction bases with no gene match: 8. Germline V lookup: CDR1 SNHLY, CDR2 FYNNEI. CDR3 sequence reads: CASSPGLATPQYF. As DNA, the CDR3 is TGTGCCAGCAGCCCGGGACTAGCAACCCCGCAGTATTTT.

The chain carries TRBV6-4 and TRBJ1-5, with D perhaps TRBD1 (5 bases). The V and J ends lost 11 bases and 7 bases respectively, with 18 bases between them. This CDR3 spans 13 amino acids. Germline V gene data show CDR1 as MRHNA and CDR2 as SNTAGT. In DNA form, the CDR3 reads TGTGCCCCGTCGGGTATCAAGGGGCAGCCCCAGCATTTT. This gives the protein CAPSGIKGQPQHF.